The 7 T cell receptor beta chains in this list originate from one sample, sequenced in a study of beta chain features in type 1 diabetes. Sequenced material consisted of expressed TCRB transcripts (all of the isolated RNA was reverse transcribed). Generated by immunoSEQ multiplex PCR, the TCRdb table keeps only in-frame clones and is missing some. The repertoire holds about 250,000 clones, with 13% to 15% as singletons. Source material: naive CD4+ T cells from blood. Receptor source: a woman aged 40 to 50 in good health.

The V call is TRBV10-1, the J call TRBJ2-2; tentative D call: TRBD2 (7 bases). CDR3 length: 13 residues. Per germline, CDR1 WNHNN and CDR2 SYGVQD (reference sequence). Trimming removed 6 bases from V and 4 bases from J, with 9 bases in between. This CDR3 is CASSGGPTGELFF. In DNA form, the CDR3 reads TGCGCCAGCAGCGGGGGGCCCACCGGGGAGCTGTTTTTT.

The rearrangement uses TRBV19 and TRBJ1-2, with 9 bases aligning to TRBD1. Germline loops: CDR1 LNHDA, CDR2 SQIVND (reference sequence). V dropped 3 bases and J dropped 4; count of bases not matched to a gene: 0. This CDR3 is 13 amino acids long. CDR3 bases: TGTGCCAGTAGTATGGACAGGGGCTATGGCTACACCTTC. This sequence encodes CASSMDRGYGYTF.

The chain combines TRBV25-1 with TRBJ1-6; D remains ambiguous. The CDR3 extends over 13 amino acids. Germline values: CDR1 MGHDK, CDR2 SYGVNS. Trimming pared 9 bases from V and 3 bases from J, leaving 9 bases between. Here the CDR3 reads CASAGIYNSPLHF. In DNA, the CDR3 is TGTGCCAGTGCGGGGATCTATAATTCACCCCTCCACTTT.

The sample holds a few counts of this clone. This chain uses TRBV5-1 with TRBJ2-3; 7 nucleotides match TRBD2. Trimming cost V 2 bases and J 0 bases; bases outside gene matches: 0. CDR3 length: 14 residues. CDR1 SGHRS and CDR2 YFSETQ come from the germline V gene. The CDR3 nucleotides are TGCGCCAGCAGCTTCGGGGGGAGCACAGATACGCAGTATTTT. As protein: CASSFGGSTDTQYF.

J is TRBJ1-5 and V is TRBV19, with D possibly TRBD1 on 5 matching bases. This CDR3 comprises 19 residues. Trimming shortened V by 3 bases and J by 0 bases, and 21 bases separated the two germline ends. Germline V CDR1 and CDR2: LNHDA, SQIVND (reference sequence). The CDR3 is CASSMGRGSGVYSNQPQHF. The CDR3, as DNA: TGTGCCAGTAGTATGGGCCGGGGATCGGGGGTATATAGCAATCAGCCCCAGCATTTT.

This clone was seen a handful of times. The DNA of the CDR3 is TGTGCCAGCAGTGATGAGGGTTGGGAAGAGGGCCAGTACTTC. Its protein product is CASSDEGWEEGQYF. The chain has TRBV6-1 and TRBJ2-5, with TRBD2 as a possible D gene (5 bases). Trimming stripped 3 bases from V and 10 bases from J, with 18 bases between. The germline V gene encodes CDR1 MNHNS and CDR2 SASEGT. The CDR3 has 14 residues.

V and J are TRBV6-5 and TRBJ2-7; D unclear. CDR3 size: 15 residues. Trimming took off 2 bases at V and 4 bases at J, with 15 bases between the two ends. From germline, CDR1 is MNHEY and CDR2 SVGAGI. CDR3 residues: CASSYERAFGYEQYF. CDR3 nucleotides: TGTGCCAGCAGTTACGAAAGAGCTTTCGGGTACGAGCAGTACTTC.